Listed here are 26 T cell receptor beta chains from one sample, sequenced in a study of cytomegalovirus exposure and HLA in healthy donors. The PCR contained 60 Vbeta and 13 Jbeta primers. Assay: immunoSEQ multiplex PCR; the TCRdb copy retains only in-frame clones and omits some. The table includes 80,000 or so clones, roughly 78% detected once. Sequencing was performed on PBMCs. These TCRs come from a man aged 35 to 55 in good health and CMV-seronegative.

This sequence joins TRBV15 and TRBJ2-1, with TRBD2 matching 14 bases. V lost 7 bases to trimming and J lost 6 bases; unmatched junction nucleotides: 5. The CDR3 sequence is 15 residues long. Germline assignment: CDR1 LNHNV and CDR2 YYDKDF (reference sequence). The DNA for the CDR3 is TGTGCCACCAACCAGGGACTAGCGGGGGTCAATGAGCAGTTCTTC. Protein: CATNQGLAGVNEQFF.

V usage is TRBV6-5 and J usage is TRBJ2-7, with 10 bases identical to TRBD1. The CDR3 length is 16 residues. V trimming: 2 bases; J trimming: 6 bases; junction bases outside the gene matches: 10. CDR1 is MNHEY, CDR2 SVGAGI, per germline. CDR3 in DNA: TGTGCCAGCAGTTACCGAACGGGACAGGGGTCGGGCGAGCAGTACTTC. Its protein is CASSYRTGQGSGEQYF.

This clone has just one count. The V call is TRBV6-5, the J call TRBJ2-7, with 8 bases lining up with TRBD1. The CDR3 is 13 residues long. Germline V gene lookup returns CDR1 MNHEY and CDR2 SVGAGI. After removal of 8 bases from V and 4 bases from J, the junction contained 7 bases not matched to a gene. The CDR3 is CASRGRGQYEQYF. The CDR3 DNA is TGTGCCAGCCGAGGCAGGGGGCAATACGAGCAGTACTTC.

The chain carries TRBV29-1 and TRBJ1-3; D gene unclear. This CDR3 spans 16 amino acids. Trimming took 0 bases from V and 0 from J, leaving 12 bases between them. Per germline, CDR1 SQVTM and CDR2 ANQGSEA. The CDR3 loop is CSVEDPTVLSGNTIYF. The CDR3 nucleotides are TGCAGCGTTGAAGACCCCACAGTGCTCTCTGGAAACACCATATATTTT.

This chain joins TRBV7-8 and TRBJ1-3; unclear D gene. The CDR3 covers 16 residues. Germline V gives CDR1 SGHVS, CDR2 FQNEAQ. Between the trimmed V and J ends, which lost 2 bases and 1 base, there was a span of 12 bases. CDR3 DNA sequence: TGTGCCAGCAGCTTAAACCTACTTAAATCTGGAAACACCATATATTTT. Translated, it gives CASSLNLLKSGNTIYF.

The J gene is TRBJ2-7, the V gene TRBV2, with 8 nucleotides matching TRBD1. Germline CDR1 and CDR2: SNHLY and FYNNEI. With V trimmed by 7 bases and J by 2 bases, 4 bases remained unmatched. The length of the CDR3 is 13 residues. The CDR3: CASKRTGTYEQYF. Here the CDR3 DNA reads TGTGCCAGCAAACGGACAGGGACCTACGAGCAGTACTTC.

V and J are TRBV30 and TRBJ1-3; 8 nucleotides agree with TRBD1. The CDR3 is 15 residues long. The germline V gene encodes CDR1 GTSNPN and CDR2 SVGIG (reference sequence). V trimming: 0 bases; J trimming: 3 bases; junction bases outside the gene matches: 4. The CDR3 nucleotides read TGTGCCTGGAGTGTAAAGACAGGGGTTGGAAACACCATATATTTT. Translation: CAWSVKTGVGNTIYF.

The chain is built from TRBV6-1 and TRBJ2-7; 7 bases map to TRBD2. The CDR3 spans 14 residues. Germline CDR1 is MNHNS and CDR2 is SASEGT. The ends lost 6 bases at V and 3 bases at J; junction bases unmatched: 8. CDR3 amino acids: CASRAGTNFYEQYF. CDR3 bases: TGTGCCAGCAGGGCCGGGACTAATTTCTACGAGCAGTACTTC.

This clone has a handful of counts. The V call is TRBV6-4, the J call TRBJ2-1, with 9 bases aligning to TRBD2. Per the germline V gene, CDR1 is MRHNA and CDR2 is SNTAGT. The trim removed 0 bases at V and 4 bases at J, leaving 1 base unmatched. The CDR3 contains 15 residues. CDR3 loop: CASSDSSGSYNEQFF. CDR3 nucleotide sequence: TGTGCCAGCAGTGACTCTAGCGGGAGTTACAATGAGCAGTTCTTC.

The chain combines TRBV30 with TRBJ1-2, with 7 bases that match TRBD1. CDR1 GTSNPN and CDR2 SVGIG come from the germline V gene (reference sequence). This CDR3 region has 14 residues. V lost 3 bases, J lost 5 bases, and 9 bases stayed unmatched. The CDR3 DNA follows: TGTGCCTGGAGCGCGCCATCAGGGGGATATGGCTACACCTTC. Protein: CAWSAPSGGYGYTF.

This clone was counted between two and nine times. The chain has TRBV11-2 and TRBJ2-3; tentative D call: TRBD2 (6 bases). The CDR3 runs to 16 residues. Per the germline V gene, CDR1 is SGHAT and CDR2 is FQNNGV. V lost 3 bases and J 0 bases, leaving 13 bases between the germline ends. The DNA for the CDR3 is TGTGCCAGCAGCTTGGGGGGAAGGGCTAGCACAGATACGCAGTATTTT. Protein: CASSLGGRASTDTQYF.

The CDR3 sequence is CASSIFAGGSSYNEQFF. CDR3 DNA sequence: TGTGCCAGTAGTATTTTTGCGGGGGGGAGCTCCTACAATGAGCAGTTCTTC. The chain links TRBV19 to TRBJ2-1; 9 bases fit TRBD2. Trimming cost V 3 bases and J 0 bases; bases outside gene matches: 6. This CDR3 region has 17 residues. Germline V gene data show CDR1 as LNHDA and CDR2 as SQIVND (reference sequence).

This sequence joins TRBV7-9 and TRBJ2-2, with D unclear. There are 14 residues in the CDR3. V lost 1 base and J 4 bases, leaving 7 bases between the germline ends. The germline gives CDR1 SEHNR, CDR2 FQNEAQ (reference sequence). The CDR3 DNA reads TGTGCCAGCAGCTTAGGAGGTTTCACCGGGGAGCTGTTTTTT. Translation: CASSLGGFTGELFF.

The J gene is TRBJ2-5, the V gene TRBV4-2; 12 bases are a match to TRBD2. Germline assignment: CDR1 LGHNA and CDR2 YNFKEQ. V lost 2 bases, J lost 5 bases, and 6 bases stayed unmatched. CDR3 length: 16 residues. The DNA of the CDR3 is TGTGCCAGCAGCCAATCGACTAGCGGGAGTGGTGAGACCCAGTACTTC. As protein: CASSQSTSGSGETQYF.

The CDR3 sequence: CATSRTDTNTGELFF. The CDR3 bases are TGTGCCACCAGCAGGACAGATACGAACACCGGGGAGCTGTTTTTT. The genes are TRBV15 and TRBJ2-2, with TRBD1 as a possible D gene (5 bases). Germline assignment: CDR1 LNHNV and CDR2 YYDKDF (reference sequence). V lost 3 bases to trimming and J lost 0 bases, with 8 bases between them. CDR3 length: 15 amino acids.

The table lists this clone with a count of one. This chain uses TRBV29-1 with TRBJ2-1; 9 positions match TRBD1. The ends lost 5 bases at V and 7 bases at J; junction bases unmatched: 9. The CDR3 spans 14 residues. Germline loops: CDR1 SQVTM, CDR2 ANQGSEA. CDR3 nucleotides: TGCAGCGTTCGCCTACAGGGGGCCTGGAATGAGCAGTTCTTC. Protein product: CSVRLQGAWNEQFF.

J is TRBJ1-3 and V is TRBV15; D gene unclear. There are 14 residues in the CDR3. The ends were cut back, 6 bases at V and 0 bases at J, with 9 bases in the middle. CDR1 and CDR2 from the germline V gene are LNHNV and YYDKDF (reference sequence). CDR3 sequence reads: CATRLEHSGNTIYF. The CDR3 DNA is TGTGCCACCAGGTTAGAGCACTCTGGAAACACCATATATTTT.

The chain carries TRBV19 and TRBJ2-7, with D possibly TRBD1 on 6 matching bases. With 5 bases removed from V and 3 bases from J, the gap between germline ends came to 11 bases. This CDR3 spans 13 amino acids. CDR1 is LNHDA and CDR2 is SQIVND in the germline V gene (reference sequence). CDR3 nucleotides: TGTGCCAGTAGTGGGGGCGCCGGCTACGAGCAGTACTTC. Amino acids: CASSGGAGYEQYF.

The chain links TRBV29-1 to TRBJ2-1; a possible D gene is TRBD2 (5 bases). Germline V gene sequence: CDR1 SQVTM, CDR2 ANQGSEA. This CDR3 has 15 amino acids. Here the CDR3 DNA reads TGCAGGAAGTCGCGAGGGCGTAGCTCCTACAATGAGCAGTTCTTC. Translated: CRKSRGRSSYNEQFF.

CDR3 DNA: TGTGCCAGCAGTGGGGACAGGGACCGAAGGCGGTACTTC. This sequence encodes CASSGDRDRRRYF. The chain has TRBV2 and TRBJ2-7; 9 positions agree with TRBD1. V shed 4 bases and J 12 bases; nucleotides not matched to a gene: 10. Germline V gene lookup returns CDR1 SNHLY and CDR2 FYNNEI. CDR3 length: 13 residues.

The rearrangement joins TRBV10-2 to TRBJ2-1; tentatively, D is TRBD2 (7 bases). The CDR3 spans 14 residues. Trimming pared 8 bases from V and 1 base from J, leaving 12 bases between. CDR1 is WSHSY and CDR2 is SAAADI in the germline V gene. The CDR3, as DNA: TGCGCCAGCGCTGGGGGGGCATCCTACAATGAGCAGTTCTTC. Its translation: CASAGGASYNEQFF.

The chain uses TRBV4-3 and TRBJ2-3; 16 bases are a match to TRBD2. Germline values: CDR1 LGHNA, CDR2 YSLEER. This CDR3 has 17 residues. With 0 bases clipped from V and 6 bases from J, the junction kept 3 bases outside the gene matches. The CDR3 spells CASSQDMGLAGGDTQYF. The CDR3 DNA reads TGCGCCAGCAGCCAAGATATGGGACTAGCGGGGGGGGATACGCAGTATTTT.

V is TRBV19 and J is TRBJ1-2, with D unresolved. Germline V lookup: CDR1 LNHDA, CDR2 SQIVND (reference sequence). Trimming shortened V by 5 bases and J by 7 bases, and 23 bases separated the two germline ends. This CDR3 comprises 16 residues. The chain's CDR3 is CASSPVTGSYPAGYTF. CDR3 nucleotides: TGTGCCAGTAGTCCCGTAACGGGGTCCTATCCAGCTGGCTACACCTTC.

This clone came up a few times. This rearrangement joins TRBV4-1 to TRBJ1-4; possible D gene TRBD1, 6 bases. The CDR3 spans 15 residues. Germline V gives CDR1 MGHRA, CDR2 YSYEKL. Trimming shortened V by 4 bases and J by 8 bases, and 17 bases separated the two germline ends. CDR3 in amino acids: CASSPTGEVGEKLFF. The CDR3 DNA reads TGCGCCAGCAGCCCGACAGGAGAGGTTGGGGAAAAACTGTTTTTT.

V usage is TRBV11-3 and J usage is TRBJ2-2, with TRBD1 identical over 8 bases. Germline lookup yields CDR1 SGHNT and CDR2 YENEEA. The CDR3 consists of 16 residues. V was pared by 5 bases and J by 3 bases, with 8 bases of the junction left unmatched. CDR3 DNA sequence: TGTGCCAGCAGCCTAGGACAGGGTTCGTACACCGGGGAGCTGTTTTTT. The encoded protein is CASSLGQGSYTGELFF.

The chain recombines TRBV7-8 with TRBJ1-2, with 7 bases matching TRBD1. CDR3 length: 13 amino acids. The germline gives CDR1 SGHVS, CDR2 FQNEAQ. Germline trimming cut 6 bases from V and 8 bases from J; bases unmatched to any gene: 9. The CDR3 here is CASSPEGAYGYTF. In DNA, the CDR3 is TGTGCCAGCAGTCCTGAGGGGGCTTACGGCTACACCTTC. Based on the CDR3 plus reference TRBV7-8 and TRBJ1-2, the full variable domain is GAGVSQSPRYKVAKRGQDVALRCDPISGHVSLFWYQQALGQGPEFLTYFQNEAQLDKSGLPSDRFFAERPEGSVSTLKIQRTQQEDSAVYLCASSPEGAYGYTFGSGTRLTVV.